Each of the 10 T cell receptor beta chains below was sequenced from the same sample in a study of CD4 and CD8 cells across lung adenocarcinoma regions. Each CDR3 protein is one row after TCRdb ran MiXCR on the PCR reads. The sample holds under 20,000 distinct CDR3 sequences, roughly half seen once. The sample taken for sequencing was CD8+ T cells from the center of a lung tumor. All receptors derive from a female donor with lung adenocarcinoma. The CD4 and CD8 labels of this study may be unreliable.

This clonotype was seen at least ten times. The gene calls are TRBV6-1 and TRBJ2-5, with D possibly matching TRBD2 (5 bases). There are 14 residues in the CDR3. The germline V and J ends were trimmed by 4 bases and 5 bases, with 14 bases remaining between them. The germline V gene has CDR1 MNHNS and CDR2 SASEGT. CDR3 loop: CASSGWTGWETQYF. As DNA, the CDR3 is TGTGCCAGCAGTGGATGGACGGGATGGGAGACCCAGTACTTC.

The chain links TRBV27 to TRBJ2-5; 11 positions match TRBD2. The J call is doubtful: the DNA matches TRBJ2-7 better. Germline assignment: CDR1 MNHEY and CDR2 SMNVEV (reference sequence). This CDR3 region has 16 residues. CDR3 protein: CASRARLAGGPVEQYF. The CDR3 DNA is TGTGCCAGCAGAGCTCGCTTAGCGGGAGGGCCCGTCGAGCAGTACTTC.

This clonotype was seen a few times. A read error may be the cause here, since a much bigger clone is one base away. The chain couples TRBV6-5 to TRBJ2-1; TRBD2 aligns across 7 bases. There are 13 residues in the CDR3. V trimming: 7 bases; J trimming: 10 bases; junction bases outside the gene matches: 10. Germline V gene data show CDR1 as MNHEY and CDR2 as SVGAGI. CDR3: CASKVTSSYEQFF. The CDR3 coding sequence is TGTGCCAGCAAAGTGACTAGCTCCTACGAGCAGTTCTTC.

The chain is built from TRBV7-2 and TRBJ2-5; TRBD1 or TRBD2 may be the D gene (5 bases each). Germline V lookup: CDR1 SGHTA, CDR2 FQGNSA. The CDR3 runs 13 residues. Trimming left V 3 bases short and J 4 bases short, with 9 bases between. The CDR3 nucleotides read TGTGCCAGCAGCTTGAGGGACCGAGAGACCCAGTACTTC. It is translated as CASSLRDRETQYF.

Concerning this clonotype: The conserved phenylalanine or tryptophan normally closing the CDR3 is absent here, so this likely arose from a read error. The limits of the CDR3 on the DNA are not certain, so only TCRdb's listed CDR3 is given. This chain connects TRBV11-3 to TRBJ2-5; no check of the table's D call, TRBD1, against the DNA was made. The CDR3 is 17 residues long, ends included. Germline V lookup: CDR1 SGHNT, CDR2 YENEEA. The CDR3 loop reads CASSLSGTRRGQKTRLL.

The chain links TRBV4-1 to TRBJ2-1; D might be TRBD1 or TRBD2, each matching 5 bases. The J call is doubtful: the DNA matches TRBJ2-5 better. In germline, CDR1 is MGHRA, CDR2 YSYEKL. This CDR3 is 15 amino acids long. CDR3 DNA sequence: TGCGCCAGCAGCCAAGCCGGGGCTAGAATGGGGACCCAGTACTTC. Its protein is CASSQAGARMGTQYF.

The chain combines TRBV6-1 with TRBJ1-2, with 7 bases aligning to TRBD1. The germline CDR1 and CDR2 sequences are MNHNS and SASEGT. After removal of 7 bases from V and 0 bases from J, the junction contained 8 bases not matched to a gene. This CDR3 region has 15 residues. The chain's CDR3 is CASNTGTATNYGYTF. The CDR3 nucleotides read TGTGCCAGCAACACCGGGACAGCCACTAACTATGGCTACACCTTC.

About this clonotype itself: Compared with germline, one end of the junction differs, possibly owing to a read error. The V gene is TRBV11-3, the J gene TRBJ2-5; TRBD2 is a possible D gene (5 bases). CDR1 is SGHNT, CDR2 YENEEA, per germline. The CDR3 extends over 11 amino acids. CDR3 in amino acids: CASARGETQYF. The CDR3, as DNA: TGTGCCAGCGCACGGGGAGAGACCCAGTATTTC.

This clonotype was seen more than once but under ten times. The chain has TRBV25-1 and TRBJ2-5; 8 nucleotides line up with TRBD1. Germline CDR1 MGHDK, CDR2 SYGVNS. There are 15 residues in the CDR3. V dropped 5 bases and J dropped 5; count of bases not matched to a gene: 10. CDR3 sequence (DNA): TGTGCCAGCAGTCCCGGGACAGGATGGGAGGAGACCCAGTACTTC. Translated: CASSPGTGWEETQYF.

This clonotype occurred a few times. The genes are TRBV7-8 and TRBJ2-1; D is perhaps TRBD2 (6 bases). The J call is in doubt because the DNA end fits TRBJ2-5 better. The CDR3 runs 15 residues. The germline gives CDR1 SGHVS, CDR2 FQNEAQ. The DNA for the CDR3 is TGTGCCAGCAGCTTAGTCCGGGGGAGATTGGAGACCCAGTACTTC. Protein: CASSLVRGRLETQYF.